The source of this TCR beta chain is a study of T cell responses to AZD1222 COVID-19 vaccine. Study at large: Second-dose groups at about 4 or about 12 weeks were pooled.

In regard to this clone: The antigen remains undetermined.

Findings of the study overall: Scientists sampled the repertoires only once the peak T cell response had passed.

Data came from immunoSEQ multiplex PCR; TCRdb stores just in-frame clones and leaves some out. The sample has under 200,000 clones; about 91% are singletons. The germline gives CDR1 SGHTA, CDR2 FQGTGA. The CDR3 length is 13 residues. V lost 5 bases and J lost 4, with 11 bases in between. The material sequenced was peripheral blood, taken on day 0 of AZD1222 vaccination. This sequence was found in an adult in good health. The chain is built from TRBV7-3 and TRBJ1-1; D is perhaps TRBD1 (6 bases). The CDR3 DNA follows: TGTGCCAGCAGCGTATTGGGGGCCACTGAAGCTTTCTTT. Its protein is CASSVLGATEAFF.